A single sample gave rise to the 21 T cell receptor beta chains below, sequenced in a study of response to subunit inactivated influenza vaccine. TCRdb reprocessed the RT-PCR reads via MiXCR and lists one record per CDR3 protein. This sample has about 540,000 distinct CDR3 sequences, with around 21% found just once. Separately, the same data were catalogued under a study of T cells expressing NK-cell markers. From that study: A 5'RACE template switching approach incorporating UMIs was used to make TCR beta cDNA.

The material was CD4+ T cells sorted from PBMCs, obtained 11 to 12 days after vaccination. These receptors came from a man aged 45 to 65 who received an inactivated influenza vaccine.

This clonotype was counted at least ten times. J is TRBJ2-1 and V is TRBV3-1; D is unresolved. The CDR3 is made up of 14 amino acids. Germline CDR1 and CDR2: LGHDT and YNNKEL (reference sequence). Trimming removed 2 bases at V and 8 bases at J, with 13 bases between. For the CDR3, the DNA is TGTGCCAGCAGCCAATGGGAAAGGGCACATGAGCAGTTCTTC. The encoded protein is CASSQWERAHEQFF.

The chain has TRBV6-1 and TRBJ2-6; perhaps D is TRBD1 or TRBD2 (5 bases each). CDR1 is MNHNS, CDR2 SASEGT, per germline. The V end lost 6 bases, the J end lost 4 bases, and 16 bases lay between the germline ends. The CDR3 is 16 amino acids. CDR3 amino acids: CASRNRGVEGANVLTF. CDR3 nucleotide sequence: TGTGCCAGCAGGAATAGAGGGGTTGAAGGGGCCAACGTCCTGACTTTC.

The V call is TRBV6-6, the J call TRBJ1-2, with unresolved D. This CDR3 has 13 amino acids. Per the germline V gene, CDR1 is MNHNY and CDR2 is SVGAGI (reference sequence). The germline V and J ends were trimmed by 7 bases and 6 bases, with 15 bases remaining between them. The CDR3 is CASTTQLDDGYTF. The CDR3, as DNA: TGTGCCAGCACCACCCAATTGGACGATGGCTACACCTTC.

The genes are TRBV28 and TRBJ2-5; D is perhaps TRBD1 or TRBD2 (5 bases each). The CDR3 is 16 residues long. V was pared by 1 base and J by 9 bases, with 21 bases between. Germline V gives CDR1 MDHEN, CDR2 SYDVKM. The CDR3 DNA reads as TGTGCCAGCAGTTTATTCCTACAGCGGCCCCTCAGGGCCCAGTACTTC. Amino acids: CASSLFLQRPLRAQYF. The variable domain in full, completed from reference TRBV28 and TRBJ2-5, reads DVKVTQSSRYLVKRTGEKVFLECVQDMDHENMFWYRQDPGLGLRLIYFSYDVKMKEKGDIPEGYSVSREKKERFSLILESASTNQTSMYLCASSLFLQRPLRAQYFGPGTRLLVL.

This clonotype showed up just a few times. This chain links TRBV19 with TRBJ1-2; D is possibly TRBD1 (5 bases). Trimming pared 5 bases from V and 4 bases from J, leaving 17 bases between. Germline V CDR1 and CDR2: LNHDA, SQIVND (reference sequence). This CDR3 has 15 amino acids. The CDR3 coding sequence is TGTGCCAGTAGTCACCTAGGGGCGGTTGCCTATGGCTACACCTTC. It yields the protein CASSHLGAVAYGYTF.

The sample holds a few counts of this clonotype. The gene calls are TRBV15 and TRBJ1-2; 10 nucleotides agree with TRBD1. This CDR3 is 14 amino acids long. Per the germline V gene, CDR1 is LNHNV and CDR2 is YYDKDF (reference sequence). J lost 5 bases, V lost 3 bases, and 3 bases had no gene match. CDR3 sequence (DNA): TGTGCCACCAGCAGGGACAGGGGGAAATATGGCTACACCTTC. Its protein is CATSRDRGKYGYTF.

This clonotype was counted a few times. The V and J genes are TRBV20-1 and TRBJ2-5, with D possibly being TRBD1 or TRBD2 (5 bases each). Trimming pared 7 bases from V and 5 bases from J, leaving 20 bases between. Germline CDR1 and CDR2: DFQATT and SNEGSKA (reference sequence). CDR3 length: 14 residues. CDR3 amino acids: CSGDFSQWGETQYF. CDR3 nucleotide sequence: TGCAGTGGTGACTTCTCCCAATGGGGGGAGACCCAGTACTTC.

The chain combines TRBV9 with TRBJ2-3; D may be TRBD2 (6 bases). CDR1 and CDR2 (germline): SGDLS, YYNGEE. The CDR3 is 17 amino acids. V was cut by 0 bases and J by 1 base, with 15 bases left in between. This chain's CDR3 is CASSVAPQGGGTDTQYF. CDR3 nucleotide sequence: TGTGCCAGCAGCGTAGCTCCCCAAGGAGGGGGCACAGATACGCAGTATTTT.

The rearrangement links TRBV15 to TRBJ1-4; possible D gene TRBD1, 6 bases. This CDR3 spans 15 amino acids. Germline V gene data show CDR1 as LNHNV and CDR2 as YYDKDF (reference sequence). Trimming cost V 0 bases and J 7 bases, with 12 bases left between them. Written as DNA, the CDR3 is TGTGCCACCAGCAGAGATAGGCAGGGGAGTGAAAAACTGTTTTTT. Translated, it gives CATSRDRQGSEKLFF.

The chain employs TRBV4-2 and TRBJ2-1; 8 positions agree with TRBD2. V lost 2 bases and J lost 8; bases outside the gene matches: 23. The length of the CDR3 is 20 residues. Germline CDR1 is LGHNA and CDR2 is YNFKEQ. The CDR3, as DNA: TGTGCCAGCAGCCAACGGAAAAGCGGGGGCGTTCAAGGGGCAATGGATGAGCAGTTCTTC. Amino acid sequence: CASSQRKSGGVQGAMDEQFF.

The V call is TRBV7-3, the J call TRBJ2-2; the match to TRBD1 covers 9 bases. The ends lost 5 bases at V and 3 bases at J; junction bases unmatched: 4. Germline CDR1 SGHTA, CDR2 FQGTGA. This CDR3 comprises 15 residues. CDR3 residues: CASSIQGAYTGELFF. In DNA form, the CDR3 reads TGTGCCAGCAGCATACAGGGGGCGTACACCGGGGAGCTGTTTTTT.

This clonotype was seen a handful of times. V gene TRBV11-1 combines with J gene TRBJ2-3; 7 bases fit TRBD1. V was pared by 4 bases and J by 4 bases, with 5 bases of the junction left unmatched. The germline V gene encodes CDR1 SGHAT and CDR2 FQDESV (reference sequence). The CDR3 runs 14 residues. For the CDR3, the DNA is TGTGCCAGCAGCTGGGACAGTACAGCAGATACGCAGTATTTT. As protein: CASSWDSTADTQYF.

This clonotype has a handful of counts. This rearrangement joins TRBV20-1 to TRBJ2-7, with 9 bases matching TRBD2. The length of the CDR3 is 15 residues. Germline V CDR1 and CDR2: DFQATT, SNEGSKA (reference sequence). V lost 5 bases to trimming and J lost 4 bases; unmatched junction nucleotides: 12. The CDR3 loop is CSASTGTSITYEQYF. The DNA of the CDR3 is TGCAGTGCTTCAACCGGGACTAGCATTACGTACGAGCAGTACTTC.

The chain is built from TRBV19 and TRBJ1-1; TRBD1 aligns across 9 bases. With 5 bases clipped from V and 0 bases from J, the junction kept 7 bases outside the gene matches. Germline CDR1 is LNHDA and CDR2 is SQIVND (reference sequence). The CDR3 is 16 residues long. DNA of the CDR3: TGTGCCAGTAGTTTTACAGGGGGCTGGATGAACACTGAAGCTTTCTTT. This codes for CASSFTGGWMNTEAFF.

Points on this clonotype: A read error may be the cause here, since a much bigger clone is one base away. V usage is TRBV11-2 and J usage is TRBJ2-3; 9 positions match TRBD2. Germline V gives CDR1 SGHAT, CDR2 FQNNGV. There are 15 residues in the CDR3. Trimming cost V 2 bases and J 10 bases; bases outside gene matches: 10. Here the CDR3 DNA reads TGTGCCAGCAGCTTAAGTCTAGCGGGAACCGATTCGCAGTATTTT. Translation gives CASSLSLAGTDSQYF.

This clonotype occurred a few times. This chain connects TRBV12-3 or TRBV12-4 to TRBJ2-7; D gene unclear. The CDR3 runs to 12 residues. V was trimmed by 7 bases and J by 0 bases, leaving 7 bases between them. The CDR3: CASNLNSYEQYF. The DNA of the CDR3 is TGTGCCAGCAACTTGAACTCCTACGAGCAGTACTTC.

This clonotype has a count of ten or more. CDR3 sequence: CASRPRLESYNEQFF. As DNA, the CDR3 is TGCGCCAGCAGACCCCGGTTAGAGTCCTACAATGAGCAGTTCTTC. The V and J genes are TRBV5-1 and TRBJ2-1; D unclear. Germline V gene sequence: CDR1 SGHRS, CDR2 YFSETQ. The V gene lost 5 bases and the J gene lost 1 base, with 13 bases spanning the gap. CDR3 size: 15 residues. The full variable domain, in which reference TRBV5-1 and TRBJ2-1 provide the parts outside the CDR3, is KAGVTQTPRYLIKTRGQQVTLSCSPISGHRSVSWYQQTPGQGLQFLFEYFSETQRNKGNFPGRFSGRQFSNSRSEMNVSTLELGDSALYLCASRPRLESYNEQFFGPGTRLTVL.

Details on this clonotype: A read error may produce the germline difference seen at one junction end. CDR3 residues: CASGLASGDNEQFF. The CDR3 DNA follows: TGTGCCAGCGGCTTGGCCAGCGGGGACAATGAGCAGTTCTTC. The chain is built from TRBV5-5 and TRBJ2-1; 7 bases line up with TRBD2. CDR1 and CDR2 (germline): SGHKS, YYEKEE (reference sequence). The CDR3 totals 14 residues.

This chain connects TRBV6-1 to TRBJ2-3; TRBD2 might be the D (7 bases). Germline CDR1 reads MNHNS; CDR2 reads SASEGT. The CDR3 totals 14 residues. The V gene lost 7 bases and the J gene lost 2 bases, with 13 bases spanning the gap. Here the CDR3 DNA reads TGTGCCAGCACTGGGGGGGCCTCCACAGATACGCAGTATTTT. Translated: CASTGGASTDTQYF.

The CDR3 nucleotides are TGTGCCAGCCTACTAGCGGACAATGAGCAGTTCTTC. Translating it yields CASLLADNEQFF. V and J are TRBV2 and TRBJ2-1, with TRBD2 identical over 8 bases. The CDR3 extends over 12 amino acids. The germline V gene has CDR1 SNHLY and CDR2 FYNNEI. V was clipped by 8 bases and J by 5 bases; unmatched bases: 2.

This clonotype was counted a few times. This chain uses TRBV2 with TRBJ2-7; the D gene is possibly TRBD1 (5 bases). The CDR3 runs to 13 residues. Germline values: CDR1 SNHLY, CDR2 FYNNEI. Trimming left V 4 bases short and J 7 bases short, with 14 bases between. CDR3 nucleotides: TGTGCCAGCAGTGCATCGGCAGGGTGGGAGCAGTACTTC. Its translation: CASSASAGWEQYF. Supplemented by reference TRBV2 and TRBJ2-7, the full variable domain reads EPEVTQTPSHQVTQMGQEVILRCVPISNHLYFYWYRQILGQKVEFLVSFYNNEISEKSEIFDDQFSVERPDGSNFTLKIRSTKLEDSAMYFCASSASAGWEQYFGPGTRLTVT.